The clone carrying this T cell receptor (beta chain) was recorded once. Antigen: not known. Sequenced by immunoSEQ multiplex PCR; TCRdb stores in-frame clones only, minus some. The profile shows about 49,000 clones, 70% to 90% of them singletons. Patients with chemo-refractory metastatic non-small-cell lung cancer received focal radiation plus CTLA-4 blockade with ipilimumab. The record originates from a study of radiotherapy plus CTLA-4 blockade in lung cancer. In the study overall: Patients showed objective responses in 15% to 20% of cases and disease control in more than 25%.

Study-wide results and caveats: Best predicting response, reportedly, were early blood T cell clone dynamics, with interferon-beta. Blood saw expansion of tumor-derived TCR clones after radiotherapy plus ipilimumab.

This CDR3 is 15 amino acids long. From germline, CDR1 is MDHEN and CDR2 SYDVKM. V shed 7 bases, J shed 7 bases, and the junction held 12 bases outside the gene matches. This sequence originates from a human donor with non-small cell lung cancer whose response to radiotherapy plus ipilimumab could not be evaluated. The chain recombines TRBV28 with TRBJ1-2; 10 nucleotides agree with TRBD1. Sample: peripheral blood, taken from a patient treated with radiotherapy plus ipilimumab. The CDR3 region has the DNA TGTGCCAGCAAACCGACAGGGGGCATCATCTGTGGCTACACCTTC. Its translation: CASKPTGGIICGYTF.